This entry lists 14 T cell receptor beta chains sequenced from one sample in a study of T cells after yellow fever vaccination. One entry per CDR3 protein results from TCRdb running MiXCR on the 5' RACE reads. The sample lists roughly 330,000 distinct CDR3 sequences, 3% to 4.5% occurring once. Specimen: PBMCs, collected 5 days after the yellow fever booster vaccination. The receptors originated from a man aged 18 to 29 who received the YFV17D yellow fever vaccine.

The table lists this clonotype with a few counts. The rearrangement joins TRBV27 to TRBJ2-5; 7 nucleotides align to TRBD2. This CDR3 has 15 residues. V was clipped by 8 bases and J by 5 bases; unmatched bases: 14. Germline V gives CDR1 MNHEY, CDR2 SMNVEV (reference sequence). CDR3 bases: TGTGCCAGCCGACGTGGGGGAGGGTGGTTGGAGACCCAGTACTTC. Its translation is CASRRGGGWLETQYF.

This chain uses TRBV18 with TRBJ2-5; tentative D call: TRBD1 (6 bases). Germline CDR1 KGHSH, CDR2 LQKENI. The V and J ends lost 5 bases and 1 base respectively, with 14 bases between them. There are 15 residues in the CDR3. CDR3 region: CASSSYSGAQETQYF. CDR3 DNA sequence: TGTGCCAGCTCATCCTATTCAGGGGCCCAAGAGACCCAGTACTTC.

This clonotype appeared a few times. This chain uses TRBV6-5 with TRBJ2-7; 7 nucleotides line up with TRBD1. This CDR3 region has 14 residues. V lost 5 bases to trimming and J lost 5 bases; unmatched junction nucleotides: 9. Germline V lookup: CDR1 MNHEY, CDR2 SVGAGI. The CDR3 DNA follows: TGTGCCAGCAGTCTTCGACAGGGCGTGAACGAGCAGTACTTC. Translation: CASSLRQGVNEQYF.

This clonotype came up many times. The J gene is TRBJ1-2, the V gene TRBV2; D not resolved. The CDR3 covers 13 residues. V gave up 7 bases and J gave up 4 bases, with 13 bases separating them. Germline assignment: CDR1 SNHLY and CDR2 FYNNEI. CDR3 loop: CASTDGGIYGYTF. CDR3 sequence (DNA): TGTGCCAGCACCGACGGCGGCATCTATGGCTACACCTTC.

The chain combines TRBV6-1 with TRBJ1-2; TRBD1 is a possible D gene (5 bases). The CDR3 extends over 14 amino acids. Germline V gives CDR1 MNHNS, CDR2 SASEGT. The ends were cut back, 3 bases at V and 4 bases at J, with 12 bases in the middle. The CDR3 region is CASSDLTGLYGYTF. CDR3 DNA sequence: TGTGCCAGCAGTGATTTGACGGGGCTCTATGGCTACACCTTC.

This clonotype showed up just a few times. The V gene is TRBV5-4, the J gene TRBJ1-1, with D perhaps TRBD1 (5 bases). Germline-derived CDR1 and CDR2 are SGHNT and YYREEE (reference sequence). The V end lost 9 bases, the J end lost 0 bases, and 24 bases lay between the germline ends. The CDR3 is made up of 17 amino acids. In DNA form, the CDR3 reads TGTGCCACGCTGAGTCCAACTGGGGGAAACATGAACACTGAAGCTTTCTTT. Translation: CATLSPTGGNMNTEAFF.

This chain links TRBV9 with TRBJ2-1, with D possibly TRBD1 on 6 matching bases. This CDR3 has 13 amino acids. Germline V gene sequence: CDR1 SGDLS, CDR2 YYNGEE. V lost 4 bases and J lost 11, with 16 bases in between. The CDR3 DNA is TGTGCCAGCAGCCTTAAATGGGACACCCAGCAGTTCTTC. It codes for CASSLKWDTQQFF.

In its sample, this clonotype was seen many times. The chain couples TRBV2 to TRBJ2-2; D may correspond to TRBD1 or TRBD2 (5 bases each). The germline V and J ends were trimmed by 4 bases and 7 bases, with 7 bases remaining between them. This CDR3 is 12 amino acids long. CDR1 and CDR2 (germline): SNHLY, FYNNEI. CDR3 in DNA: TGTGCCAGCAGTGGGGACGGCGGGGAGCTGTTTTTT. This encodes CASSGDGGELFF.

This chain links TRBV7-2 with TRBJ2-4, with a tentative D call TRBD2 (6 bases). The CDR3 sequence is 16 residues long. CDR1 and CDR2 (germline): SGHTA, FQGNSA. V dropped 4 bases and J dropped 3 bases, with 16 bases sitting between them. The CDR3 nucleotides read TGTGCCAGCAGCTCGGGACTCGGGATGGGCAAAAACATTCAGTACTTC. This sequence encodes CASSSGLGMGKNIQYF.

The rearrangement uses TRBV6-2 or TRBV6-3 and TRBJ2-5; D not certain. The CDR3 length is 15 residues. From germline, CDR1 is MNHEY and CDR2 SVGEGT. The ends were cut back, 2 bases at V and 0 bases at J, with 10 bases in the middle. Here the CDR3 reads CASSYRLTYQETQYF. The CDR3 DNA follows: TGTGCCAGCAGTTACCGCCTAACCTACCAAGAGACCCAGTACTTC.

For the CDR3, the DNA is TGTGCCAGCCGCCGGGACAGGGGGGGTGCCGAGCAGTTCTTC. This codes for CASRRDRGGAEQFF. The V call is TRBV12-3 or TRBV12-4, the J call TRBJ2-1; TRBD1 agrees at 11 bases. J lost 10 bases, V lost 8 bases, and 10 bases had no gene match. The CDR3 sequence is 14 residues long.

This clonotype was seen a handful of times. The V call is TRBV20-1, the J call TRBJ1-4; D not certain. CDR3 length: 17 residues. V shed 7 bases and J shed 4 bases, with 25 bases lying between them. Germline CDR1 and CDR2: DFQATT and SNEGSKA (reference sequence). CDR3 sequence: CSVRKAGQTSYNEKLFF. Written as DNA, the CDR3 is TGCAGTGTTAGGAAGGCCGGCCAAACCTCTTATAATGAAAAACTGTTTTTT.

This clonotype was observed at least ten times. The chain links TRBV20-1 to TRBJ2-1; no clear D gene. Germline values: CDR1 DFQATT, CDR2 SNEGSKA (reference sequence). CDR3 length: 15 amino acids. Trimming took off 0 bases at V and 4 bases at J, with 13 bases between the two ends. For the CDR3, the DNA is TGCAGTGCTAGAGATAGGAAAGGGTGGTACAATGAGCAGTTCTTC. This translates into CSARDRKGWYNEQFF.

The V call is TRBV10-3, the J call TRBJ2-2, with a weak D call TRBD2 (5 bases). V was shortened by 8 bases and J by 0 bases, with 10 bases between the two germline ends. This CDR3 has 14 residues. Germline V CDR1 and CDR2: ENHRY, SYGVKD. The CDR3, as DNA: TGTGCCATCGAGGACGGGGCGAACACCGGGGAGCTGTTTTTT. It specifies CAIEDGANTGELFF.